The clone carrying this TCR beta chain was observed a handful of times. Its antigen is unknown. cDNA molecules, individually, were tagged with unique molecular identifiers. One entry per CDR3 protein results from TCRdb running MiXCR on the 5' RACE reads. Of over 95,000 distinct CDR3 sequences in the sample, 16% are singletons; the top ten hold around 1.3%. Germline loops: CDR1 MDHEN, CDR2 SYDVKM. CDR3 size: 14 residues. V was pared by 8 bases and J by 3 bases, with 16 bases between. This specimen belongs to a study of early T cells in non-severe SARS-CoV-2 infection. Study at large: Alpha and beta chains were unpaired, from unsorted whole-blood bulk RNA. Points from the study as a whole: Private and CD4 specificities were missed by VDJdb matching, which favored anti-spike CD8 responses.

This clonotype was obtained from an adult who was a healthcare worker with PCR-confirmed SARS-CoV-2 infection or an uninfected control (not recorded which). The material sequenced was whole blood. J is TRBJ1-2 and V is TRBV28, with a possible D match to TRBD1 (5 bases). The CDR3 DNA reads as TGTGCCAGCGGCTGGGCAGGGAGGGACTATGGCTACACCTTC. Encoded protein: CASGWAGRDYGYTF.